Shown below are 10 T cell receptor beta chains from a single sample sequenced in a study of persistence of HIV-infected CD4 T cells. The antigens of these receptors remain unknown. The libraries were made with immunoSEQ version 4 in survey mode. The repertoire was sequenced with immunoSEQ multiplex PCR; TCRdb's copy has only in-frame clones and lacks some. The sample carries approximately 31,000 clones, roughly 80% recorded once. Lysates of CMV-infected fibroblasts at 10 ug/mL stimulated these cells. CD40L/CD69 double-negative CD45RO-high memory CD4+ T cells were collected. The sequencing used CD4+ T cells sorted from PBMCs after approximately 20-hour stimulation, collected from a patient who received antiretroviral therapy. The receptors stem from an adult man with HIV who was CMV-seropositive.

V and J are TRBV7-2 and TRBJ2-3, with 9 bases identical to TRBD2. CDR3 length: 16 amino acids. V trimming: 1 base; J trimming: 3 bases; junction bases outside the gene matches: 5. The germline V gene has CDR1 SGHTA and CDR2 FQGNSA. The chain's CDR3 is CASSLGGGAKTDTQYF. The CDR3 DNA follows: TGTGCCAGCAGCTTAGGCGGGGGGGCAAAGACAGATACGCAGTATTTT.

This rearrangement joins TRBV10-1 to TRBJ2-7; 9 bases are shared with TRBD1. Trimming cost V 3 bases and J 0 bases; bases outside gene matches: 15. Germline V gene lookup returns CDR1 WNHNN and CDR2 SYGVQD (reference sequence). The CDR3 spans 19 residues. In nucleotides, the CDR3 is TGCGCCAGCAGTGATTTTAAGGACAGGGGATTCTCTAGCTCCTACGAGCAGTACTTC. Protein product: CASSDFKDRGFSSSYEQYF.

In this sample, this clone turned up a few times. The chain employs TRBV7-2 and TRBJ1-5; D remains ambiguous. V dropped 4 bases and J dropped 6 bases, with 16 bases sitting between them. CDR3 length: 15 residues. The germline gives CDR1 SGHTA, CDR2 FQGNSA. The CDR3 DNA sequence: TGTGCCAGCAGCTCCCGGACCGTGGGCCTTCAGCCCCAGCATTTT. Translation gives CASSSRTVGLQPQHF.

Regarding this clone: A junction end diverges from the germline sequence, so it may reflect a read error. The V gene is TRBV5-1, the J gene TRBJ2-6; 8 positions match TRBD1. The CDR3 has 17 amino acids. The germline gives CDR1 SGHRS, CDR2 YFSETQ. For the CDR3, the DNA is TGCGCCAGCAGCTTGGGGACAGGGTCCGGTGGGGTCAACGTCCTGACTTTC. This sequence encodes CASSLGTGSGGVNVLTF.

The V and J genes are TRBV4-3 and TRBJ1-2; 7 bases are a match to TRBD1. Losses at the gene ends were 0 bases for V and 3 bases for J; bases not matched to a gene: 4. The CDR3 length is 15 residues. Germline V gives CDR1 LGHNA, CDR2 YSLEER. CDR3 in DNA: TGCGCCAGCAGCCAAGATTGGGACAGCTACTATGGCTACACCTTC. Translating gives CASSQDWDSYYGYTF.

CDR3 in amino acids: CASSPGTINTGELFF. The CDR3 DNA sequence: TGTGCCAGCAGCCCTGGGACTATCAACACCGGGGAGCTGTTTTTT. The chain employs TRBV4-2 and TRBJ2-2, with TRBD2 matching 7 bases. Germline assignment: CDR1 LGHNA and CDR2 YNFKEQ. The CDR3 spans 15 residues. Trimming removed 4 bases from V and 2 bases from J; junction bases left unmatched: 4.

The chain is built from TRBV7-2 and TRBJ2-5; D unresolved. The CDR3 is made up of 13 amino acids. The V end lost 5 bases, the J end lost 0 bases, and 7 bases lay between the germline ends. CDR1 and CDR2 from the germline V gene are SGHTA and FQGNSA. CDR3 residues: CASSPVYQETQYF. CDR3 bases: TGTGCCAGCAGCCCCGTGTACCAAGAGACCCAGTACTTC. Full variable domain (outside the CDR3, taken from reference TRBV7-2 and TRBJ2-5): GAGVSQSPSNKVTEKGKDVELRCDPISGHTALYWYRQSLGQGLEFLIYFQGNSAPDKSGLPSDRFSAERTGGSVSTLTIQRTQQEDSAVYLCASSPVYQETQYFGPGTRLLVL.

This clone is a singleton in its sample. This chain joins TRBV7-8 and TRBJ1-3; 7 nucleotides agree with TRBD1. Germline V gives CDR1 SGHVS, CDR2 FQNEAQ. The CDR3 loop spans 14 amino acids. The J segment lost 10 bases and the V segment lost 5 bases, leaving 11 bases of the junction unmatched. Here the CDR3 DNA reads TGTGCCAGCAGCCCCCAGAGACAGGGATTAACCATATATTTT. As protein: CASSPQRQGLTIYF. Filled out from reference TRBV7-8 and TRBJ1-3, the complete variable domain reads GAGVSQSPRYKVAKRGQDVALRCDPISGHVSLFWYQQALGQGPEFLTYFQNEAQLDKSGLPSDRFFAERPEGSVSTLKIQRTQQEDSAVYLCASSPQRQGLTIYFGEGSWLTVV.

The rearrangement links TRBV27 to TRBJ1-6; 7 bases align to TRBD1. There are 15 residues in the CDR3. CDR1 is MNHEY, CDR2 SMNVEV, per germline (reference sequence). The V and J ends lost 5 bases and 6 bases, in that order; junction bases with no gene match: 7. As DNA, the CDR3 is TGTGCCAGCAGTCCCCAGGGGGGGAGTAATTCACCCCTCCACTTT. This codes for CASSPQGGSNSPLHF.

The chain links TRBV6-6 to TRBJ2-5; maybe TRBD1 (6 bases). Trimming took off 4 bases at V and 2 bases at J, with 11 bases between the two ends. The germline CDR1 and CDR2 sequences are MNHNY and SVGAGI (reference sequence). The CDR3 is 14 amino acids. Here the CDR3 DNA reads TGTGCCAGCAGTTCTCAGGACAGACAAGAGACCCAGTACTTC. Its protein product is CASSSQDRQETQYF.